Listed here are 14 T cell receptor beta chains from one sample, sequenced in a study of shared clonotypes between healthy human individuals. Sequenced by immunoSEQ multiplex PCR; TCRdb stores in-frame clones only, minus some. In the table there are over a million clones, more than 75% of which are singletons. The sequencing input was memory CD4+ T cells from PBMCs. Subset indicated: CD45RA-negative fraction. The receptors come from a man between 18 and 35 years old in good health. Some clones in this sample may be carry-over from other donors' samples.

The rearrangement joins TRBV5-1 to TRBJ1-1, with D possibly matching TRBD1 (6 bases). CDR3 length equals 15 residues. Deletions cut 0 bases from V and 5 bases from J, with 14 bases between. The V gene's germline CDR1 is SGHRS and CDR2 YFSETQ. Written as DNA, the CDR3 is TGCGCCAGCAGCTTGGATTCCAGGGGTGGTACTGAAGCTTTCTTT. Residues: CASSLDSRGGTEAFF.

This chain connects TRBV7-3 to TRBJ2-1, with TRBD1 identical over 10 bases. With V trimmed by 2 bases and J by 2 bases, 3 bases remained unmatched. The CDR3 spans 16 residues. Germline V gene lookup returns CDR1 SGHTA and CDR2 FQGTGA. The CDR3 DNA follows: TGTGCCAGCAGCTTATCCGGGACAGGGGCCTACAATGAGCAGTTCTTC. The encoded protein is CASSLSGTGAYNEQFF. The whole variable domain, remainder taken from reference TRBV7-3 and TRBJ2-1, is GAGVSQTPSNKVTEKGKYVELRCDPISGHTALYWYRQSLGQGPEFLIYFQGTGAADDSGLPNDRFFAVRPEGSVSTLKIQRTERGDSAVYLCASSLSGTGAYNEQFFGPGTRLTVL.

The V gene is TRBV2, the J gene TRBJ1-5; 7 nucleotides agree with TRBD1. J lost 7 bases, V lost 6 bases, and 12 bases had no gene match. In germline, CDR1 is SNHLY, CDR2 FYNNEI. The CDR3 has 15 amino acids. CDR3 DNA sequence: TGTGCCAGCAGCGCCGGGACAGTTGTCTTCCAGCCCCAGCATTTT. Translation: CASSAGTVVFQPQHF.

The J gene is TRBJ2-5, the V gene TRBV29-1, with 8 positions matching TRBD1. CDR1 and CDR2 (germline): SQVTM, ANQGSEA. The length of the CDR3 is 11 residues. V trimming: 8 bases; J trimming: 6 bases; junction bases outside the gene matches: 5. CDR3 DNA sequence: TGCAGCACCTGGACAGGGAAGACCCAGTACTTC. Translated: CSTWTGKTQYF. Supplemented by reference TRBV29-1 and TRBJ2-5, the full variable domain reads SAVISQKPSRDICQRGTSLTIQCQVDSQVTMMFWYRQQPGQSLTLIATANQGSEATYESGFVIDKFPISRPNLTFSTLTVSNMSPEDSSIYLCSTWTGKTQYFGPGTRLLVL.

V and J are TRBV13 and TRBJ1-1; D remains unclear. The V end was cut by 3 bases, the J end by 7 bases, with 12 bases between. Germline-derived CDR1 and CDR2 are PRHDT and FYEKMQ (reference sequence). The CDR3 spans 13 residues. CDR3 coding DNA: TGTGCCAGCAGCTTTAATCGTCTGGGTGAAGCTTTCTTT. This gives the protein CASSFNRLGEAFF. The complete variable domain, with remaining parts taken from reference TRBV13 and TRBJ1-1, reads AAGVIQSPRHLIKEKRETATLKCYPIPRHDTVYWYQQGPGQDPQFLISFYEKMQSDKGSIPDRFSAQQFSDYHSELNMSSLELGDSALYFCASSFNRLGEAFFGQGTRLTVV.

The V gene is TRBV5-4, the J gene TRBJ2-1; D is possibly TRBD2 (6 bases). The ends were cut back, 4 bases at V and 0 bases at J, with 14 bases in the middle. The CDR3 spans 16 residues. Germline CDR1 SGHNT, CDR2 YYREEE (reference sequence). Here the CDR3 reads CASSPPGESSYNEQFF. CDR3 nucleotide sequence: TGTGCCAGCAGCCCACCGGGGGAGAGCTCCTACAATGAGCAGTTCTTC.

This clone was found a few times. The chain combines TRBV2 with TRBJ2-2; D remains unclear. The CDR3 has 14 amino acids. In germline, CDR1 is SNHLY, CDR2 FYNNEI. The ends were cut back, 5 bases at V and 3 bases at J, with 10 bases in the middle. The CDR3 nucleotides are TGTGCCAGCAGTCCCCTTCGGGACACCGGGGAGCTGTTTTTT. It codes for CASSPLRDTGELFF.

This rearrangement joins TRBV29-1 to TRBJ1-2; 7 nucleotides line up with TRBD1. The CDR3 has 13 amino acids. The germline V gene has CDR1 SQVTM and CDR2 ANQGSEA. V gave up 4 bases and J gave up 1 base; unmatched junction bases: 3. The CDR3, as DNA: TGCAGCGTTGGGACAGGAGATAACTATGGCTACACCTTC. Its translation: CSVGTGDNYGYTF.

V is TRBV20-1 and J is TRBJ2-3, with a weak D call TRBD1 (5 bases). In germline, CDR1 is DFQATT, CDR2 SNEGSKA (reference sequence). The CDR3 consists of 11 residues. V was pared by 6 bases and J by 6 bases, with 10 bases between. The CDR3 sequence: CSAAPGDTQYF. The CDR3 DNA is TGCAGTGCGGCTCCAGGGGATACGCAGTATTTT.

V usage is TRBV7-8 and J usage is TRBJ2-5; 7 bases are shared with TRBD1. This CDR3 region has 15 residues. Per germline, CDR1 SGHVS and CDR2 FQNEAQ. The V gene end was trimmed by 5 bases and the J gene end by 2 bases; junction bases not matched to a gene: 8. CDR3 in amino acids: CASSRGQNPQETQYF. The CDR3 coding sequence is TGTGCCAGCAGCCGGGGACAGAACCCTCAAGAGACCCAGTACTTC. The entire variable domain, with the rest obtained from reference TRBV7-8 and TRBJ2-5, is as follows: GAGVSQSPRYKVAKRGQDVALRCDPISGHVSLFWYQQALGQGPEFLTYFQNEAQLDKSGLPSDRFFAERPEGSVSTLKIQRTQQEDSAVYLCASSRGQNPQETQYFGPGTRLLVL.

This chain connects TRBV11-2 to TRBJ2-7; D possibly uses TRBD1 or TRBD2 (5 bases each). Germline CDR1 reads SGHAT; CDR2 reads FQNNGV. The CDR3 runs to 15 residues. The V end was cut by 0 bases, the J end by 6 bases, with 15 bases between. CDR3 loop: CASSLEGRVAGEQYF. CDR3 sequence (DNA): TGTGCCAGCAGCTTAGAGGGCAGGGTGGCGGGCGAGCAGTACTTC.

In the case of this clone: Mismatch with germline at one junction end may stem from a read error. The gene calls are TRBV28 and TRBJ2-2; tentatively, D is TRBD2 (6 bases). The CDR3 has 13 amino acids. Germline V CDR1 and CDR2: MDHEN, SYDVKM. The CDR3 nucleotides read TGTGCCACCACCCTGGGGTCGCCCGGGGGGCTGTTTTTT. This translates into CATTLGSPGGLFF.

CDR3 sequence reads: CASSTPGLEETQYF. CDR3 in DNA: TGTGCCAGCAGCACCCCGGGGTTAGAAGAGACCCAGTACTTC. The chain uses TRBV28 and TRBJ2-5, with D perhaps matching TRBD2 (5 bases). V lost 6 bases, J lost 3 bases, and 14 bases lay in between. There are 14 residues in the CDR3. Germline CDR1 reads MDHEN; CDR2 reads SYDVKM.

The chain employs TRBV10-3 and TRBJ1-2; possible D gene TRBD1, 6 bases. The CDR3 has 15 amino acids. The V gene's germline CDR1 is ENHRY and CDR2 SYGVKD. Between the trimmed V and J ends, which lost 0 bases and 5 bases, there was a span of 13 bases. CDR3 sequence reads: CAISESNRAGYGYTF. The CDR3 bases are TGTGCCATCAGTGAGTCAAACAGGGCCGGATATGGCTACACCTTC.